Below are 21 T cell receptor beta chains sequenced from a single sample in a study of blood T cell repertoires in COVID-19. Libraries were prepared by immunoSEQ multiplex PCR; TCRdb keeps only in-frame clonotypes and omits some of them. The sample includes 130,000 to 150,000 clones, roughly four fifths of them seen just once. Sequencing was carried out using peripheral blood. These receptors were collected from a human donor with acute or convalescent COVID-19. The donor label of this sample is uncertain.

The count of this clone is one. The genes are TRBV6-5 and TRBJ1-2; D is undetermined. With 10 bases removed from V and 4 bases from J, the gap between germline ends came to 13 bases. Germline V gene sequence: CDR1 MNHEY, CDR2 SVGAGI. CDR3 length: 12 residues. CDR3 sequence: CATQEGLYGYTF. CDR3 coding DNA: TGTGCCACCCAAGAAGGACTCTATGGCTACACCTTC.

The V call is TRBV4-1, the J call TRBJ1-5; the D is unclear. The CDR3 is 16 residues long. Looked up from germline, CDR1 is MGHRA and CDR2 is YSYEKL. The V and J ends lost 0 bases and 3 bases respectively, with 12 bases between them. CDR3 DNA: TGCGCCAGCAGCCAAGATTCCGGACTTGCCAATCAGCCCCAGCATTTT. This codes for CASSQDSGLANQPQHF.

The CDR3 is CASRPQGVRGYTF. Here the CDR3 DNA reads TGTGCCAGTAGGCCTCAGGGGGTACGAGGCTACACCTTC. This chain links TRBV19 with TRBJ1-2; 7 positions match TRBD1. The CDR3 sequence is 13 residues long. Unmatched junction bases numbered 9, after V lost 6 bases and J lost 8 bases. Germline CDR1 and CDR2: LNHDA and SQIVND (reference sequence). The full variable domain, its missing parts supplied by reference TRBV19 and TRBJ1-2, is DGGITQSPKYLFRKEGQNVTLSCEQNLNHDAMYWYRQDPGQGLRLIYYSQIVNDFQKGDIAEGYSVSREKKESFPLTVTSAQKNPTAFYLCASRPQGVRGYTFGSGTRLTVV.

The gene calls are TRBV27 and TRBJ2-3, with no clear D. Germline CDR1 and CDR2: MNHEY and SMNVEV (reference sequence). Trimming removed 4 bases from V and 5 bases from J, with 13 bases in between. The CDR3 covers 14 residues. The chain's CDR3 is CASSSGIWRDTQYF. The DNA for the CDR3 is TGTGCCAGCAGTTCCGGAATATGGAGAGATACGCAGTATTTT.

This chain joins TRBV25-1 and TRBJ1-3; D gene ambiguous. Germline V gene data show CDR1 as MGHDK and CDR2 as SYGVNS. This CDR3 has 13 amino acids. The V gene lost 6 bases and the J gene lost 0 bases, with 6 bases spanning the gap. CDR3 amino acids: CASRSDSGNTIYF. CDR3 DNA sequence: TGTGCCAGCAGAAGCGACTCTGGAAACACCATATATTTT.

This clone was detected a few times. The chain couples TRBV7-9 to TRBJ2-7, with 10 bases fitting TRBD2. The CDR3 runs to 14 residues. Germline values: CDR1 SEHNR, CDR2 FQNEAQ (reference sequence). The ends lost 4 bases at V and 6 bases at J; junction bases unmatched: 6. This CDR3 is CASSSQLAGREQYF. The CDR3 DNA reads TGTGCCAGCAGCTCACAACTAGCGGGGCGCGAGCAGTACTTC.

This clone was observed once. The rearrangement uses TRBV6-5 and TRBJ1-1; tentatively, D is TRBD1 (6 bases). The germline V and J ends were trimmed by 7 bases and 3 bases, with 12 bases remaining between them. The CDR3 loop spans 13 amino acids. Germline values: CDR1 MNHEY, CDR2 SVGAGI. The CDR3 is CASTRSGDTEAFF. DNA for the CDR3: TGTGCCAGCACCAGGTCAGGGGACACTGAAGCTTTCTTT.

This clone occurred once. This sequence may be a read error, since a much larger clone differs from it by one base. Other DNA sequences in the sample encode the same CDR3. The chain carries TRBV2 and TRBJ1-1, with a weak D call TRBD1 (6 bases). Germline V gene lookup returns CDR1 SNHLY and CDR2 FYNNEI. The V end lost 3 bases, the J end lost 1 base, and 6 bases lay between the germline ends. This CDR3 has 13 amino acids. The CDR3 reads CASSDRGNTEAFF. CDR3 sequence (DNA): TGTGCCAGCAGTGACAGGGGGAACACTGAAGCTTTCTTT.

The genes are TRBV21-1 and TRBJ2-1; the D call of TRBD2 is as the table states it, not checked on the DNA. TRBV21-1 is assigned pseudogene status. The CDR3 has 13 residues. For the CDR3, the DNA is TGTGCCCGACTCCGGGGGGACCTGAATGAGCAGTTCTTC. Protein product: CARLRGDLNEQFF.

J is TRBJ1-2 and V is TRBV10-3; D is perhaps TRBD1 (6 bases). The CDR3 length is 12 residues. CDR1 ENHRY and CDR2 SYGVKD come from the germline V gene. V was trimmed by 7 bases and J by 2 bases, leaving 8 bases between them. This CDR3 is CAINQGNYGYTF. Here the CDR3 DNA reads TGTGCCATCAATCAGGGGAACTATGGCTACACCTTC.

This rearrangement joins TRBV5-1 to TRBJ2-5, with D possibly matching TRBD1 (6 bases). The CDR3 is made up of 14 amino acids. Germline V gives CDR1 SGHRS, CDR2 YFSETQ. V was cut by 5 bases and J by 4 bases, with 15 bases left in between. The CDR3 DNA follows: TGCGCCAGCAGAACTGGCTCAGGGGCAGAGACCCAGTACTTC. Translating gives CASRTGSGAETQYF.

The gene calls are TRBV5-4 and TRBJ2-5; a possible D gene is TRBD1 (6 bases). The germline V gene encodes CDR1 SGHNT and CDR2 YYREEE (reference sequence). This CDR3 region has 15 residues. V lost 0 bases and J lost 5, with 14 bases in between. CDR3 protein: CASSLAGAQAETQYF. The CDR3 bases are TGTGCCAGCAGCTTGGCAGGGGCCCAAGCGGAGACCCAGTACTTC.

This chain links TRBV6-4 with TRBJ2-2; tentative D call: TRBD2 (5 bases). Germline CDR1 and CDR2: MRHNA and SNTAGT. The CDR3 extends over 14 amino acids. V lost 7 bases and J lost 5, with 14 bases in between. The DNA of the CDR3 is TGTGCCAGCAAGCGGACTCCCACTACCGGGGAGCTGTTTTTT. This codes for CASKRTPTTGELFF.

The chain links TRBV9 to TRBJ2-3; D not certain. Trimming left V 0 bases short and J 6 bases short, with 11 bases between. Germline CDR1 SGDLS, CDR2 YYNGEE. This CDR3 has 14 residues. Here the CDR3 reads CASSVGNLRDTQYF. As DNA, the CDR3 is TGTGCCAGCAGCGTAGGAAACCTTCGGGATACGCAGTATTTT.

On this clone itself: Other DNA sequences within the sample encode an identical CDR3. The chain combines TRBV14 with TRBJ1-2, with D hard to call. Germline-derived CDR1 and CDR2 are SGHDN and FVKESK. V dropped 4 bases and J dropped 4 bases, with 10 bases sitting between them. The CDR3 runs to 13 residues. The CDR3: CASSPGYRYGYTF. CDR3 nucleotide sequence: TGTGCCAGCAGCCCCGGGTATCGCTATGGCTACACCTTC. Based on the CDR3 plus reference TRBV14 and TRBJ1-2, the full variable domain is EAGVTQFPSHSVIEKGQTVTLRCDPISGHDNLYWYRRVMGKEIKFLLHFVKESKQDESGMPNNRFLAERTGGTYSTLKVQPAELEDSGVYFCASSPGYRYGYTFGSGTRLTVV.

This clone has only one observation. This rearrangement joins TRBV6-1 to TRBJ2-7; TRBD1 might be the D (6 bases). The germline V gene encodes CDR1 MNHNS and CDR2 SASEGT. This CDR3 spans 17 amino acids. V lost 4 bases, J lost 2 bases, and 21 bases lay in between. CDR3 loop: CASSAFGGPNTPYEQYF. DNA of the CDR3: TGTGCCAGCAGTGCTTTTGGGGGCCCGAACACCCCCTACGAGCAGTACTTC.

The rearrangement uses TRBV11-1 and TRBJ2-5, with D perhaps matching TRBD2 (6 bases). Per germline, CDR1 SGHAT and CDR2 FQDESV (reference sequence). This CDR3 is 16 amino acids long. V dropped 2 bases and J dropped 4 bases, with 17 bases sitting between them. CDR3 amino acids: CASSLHRGGPPETQYF. CDR3 nucleotide sequence: TGTGCCAGCAGCTTACACCGGGGAGGCCCCCCAGAGACCCAGTACTTC.

This clone was detected a few times. The chain has TRBV5-1 and TRBJ2-3, with D possibly TRBD1 on 6 matching bases. The CDR3 is 14 residues long. CDR1 and CDR2 (germline): SGHRS, YFSETQ. V was pared by 1 base and J by 2 bases, with 8 bases between. This CDR3 reads CASSLRTDTDTQYF. For the CDR3, the DNA is TGCGCCAGCAGCTTGCGGACAGACACAGATACGCAGTATTTT.

The chain has TRBV5-1 and TRBJ2-7; 7 bases are shared with TRBD1. Trimming took 0 bases from V and 5 from J; bases not matched to a gene: 2. CDR3 length: 13 residues. Germline V gene lookup returns CDR1 SGHRS and CDR2 YFSETQ. The CDR3 here is CASSLGQGHEQYF. The CDR3 DNA reads as TGCGCCAGCAGCTTGGGACAGGGCCACGAGCAGTACTTC.

V and J are TRBV10-1 and TRBJ2-1; D is possibly TRBD2 (5 bases). V lost 5 bases to trimming and J lost 6 bases, with 14 bases between them. The V gene's germline CDR1 is WNHNN and CDR2 SYGVQD (reference sequence). CDR3 size: 14 residues. CDR3 coding DNA: TGCGCCAGCAGTCCCCCCGGTACTAGCAATGAGCAGTTCTTC. Translation: CASSPPGTSNEQFF.

This clone has only one observation. The chain combines TRBV20-1 with TRBJ1-5; D not certain. The CDR3 totals 12 residues. The germline V and J ends were trimmed by 3 bases and 7 bases, with 10 bases remaining between them. Germline V lookup: CDR1 DFQATT, CDR2 SNEGSKA (reference sequence). In nucleotides, the CDR3 is TGCAGTGCTAGTACTCAGGAACAGCCCCAGCATTTT. Encoded protein: CSASTQEQPQHF.